These T cell receptor beta chains were read from a single sample in a study of cytomegalovirus exposure and HLA in healthy donors. This table comes from immunoSEQ multiplex PCR, and its TCRdb copy is limited to in-frame clones, with some not included. The sample consists of about 160,000 clones, around 77% of them appearing once. Sequencing used PBMCs. All receptors come from a man aged 30-40 years in good health and CMV-seropositive. Both conserved end residues are part of each CDR3. The D gene is left open where the match is weak. Clone size appears in some rows only: once, few, many, or a class for an expanded clone.

v_call	j_call	d_call	clone_size	cdr3_aa	cdr3_nt
TRBV7-3	TRBJ1-6	.	.	CASSLTPAYNSPLHF	TGTGCCAGCAGCTTAACCCCAGCCTATAATTCACCCCTCCACTTT
TRBV10-3	TRBJ2-7	.	few	CAISAGNYYEQYF	TGTGCCATCAGTGCAGGGAACTACTACGAGCAGTACTTC
TRBV5-1	TRBJ2-3	.	.	CASSLSGDTQYF	TGCGCCAGCAGCTTGTCAGGAGATACGCAGTATTTT
TRBV5-1	TRBJ2-7	TRBD2	.	CASSLEWSGGGDEQYF	TGCGCCAGCAGCTTGGAGTGGAGCGGGGGAGGCGACGAGCAGTACTTC
TRBV7-2	TRBJ1-5	.	few	CASSLNGQRNQPQHF	TGTGCCAGCAGCTTAAATGGACAGAGAAATCAGCCCCAGCATTTT
TRBV6-5	TRBJ2-1	TRBD2	few	CASSRLAGEYNEQFF	TGTGCCAGCAGCAGACTAGCGGGGGAATACAATGAGCAGTTCTTC
TRBV5-1	TRBJ2-3	TRBD2	.	CASSLDGGTSTDTQYF	TGCGCCAGCAGCTTGGACGGGGGGACTAGCACAGATACGCAGTATTTT
TRBV11-3	TRBJ2-2	TRBD2	.	CASSPGGGPGIDTGELFF	TGTGCCAGCAGCCCCGGGGGGGGACCCGGGATTGACACCGGGGAGCTGTTTTTT
TRBV10-2	TRBJ2-7	.	.	CASSLGDEQYF	TGCGCCAGCAGTTTGGGAGACGAGCAGTACTTC
TRBV4-1	TRBJ1-4	TRBD1	.	CASSGRQGAAEKLFF	TGCGCCAGCAGCGGACGACAGGGGGCGGCTGAAAAACTGTTTTTT
TRBV5-6	TRBJ2-7	.	.	CASSQGTSYEQYF	TGTGCCAGCAGCCAAGGGACATCCTACGAGCAGTACTTC
TRBV5-1	TRBJ2-1	.	.	CASSLRDLNEQFF	TGCGCCAGCAGCCTCCGGGACTTAAATGAGCAGTTCTTC
TRBV6-5	TRBJ1-1	.	.	CASSRKGGNTEAFF	TGTGCCAGCAGTCGAAAAGGGGGGAACACTGAAGCTTTCTTT
TRBV19	TRBJ2-7	.	.	CASSSTYEQYF	TGTGCCAGTAGTTCTACCTACGAGCAGTACTTC
TRBV6-6	TRBJ2-5	TRBD1	.	CASSSTDRRRETQYF	TGTGCCAGCAGTTCCACGGACAGGAGGCGGGAGACCCAGTACTTC
TRBV4-2	TRBJ1-5	.	.	CASSQDREQPQHF	TGTGCCAGCAGCCAAGATAGAGAACAGCCCCAGCATTTT
TRBV9	TRBJ2-7	.	.	CASSEDRKYEQYF	TGTGCCAGCAGCGAGGACAGAAAATACGAGCAGTACTTC
TRBV5-1	TRBJ2-7	.	.	CASSLGQSYEQYF	TGCGCCAGCAGCTTGGGGCAGTCCTACGAGCAGTACTTC
TRBV28	TRBJ2-1	TRBD2	.	CASRGGGARSYNEQFF	TGTGCCAGCAGGGGCGGGGGGGCCCGCTCCTACAATGAGCAGTTCTTC
TRBV27	TRBJ2-1	.	.	CASSPQGLLYNEQFF	TGTGCCAGCAGTCCCCAGGGTTTGCTCTACAATGAGCAGTTCTTC
TRBV4-3	TRBJ1-3	.	.	CASSQVGNTIYF	TGCGCCAGCAGCCAAGTAGGAAACACCATATATTTT
TRBV14	TRBJ2-3	TRBD2	once	CASSQLAGGLTDTQYF	TGTGCCAGCAGCCAACTCGCGGGGGGGTTAACAGATACGCAGTATTTT